Each of the 4 T cell receptor beta chains below was sequenced from the same sample in a study of shared clonotypes between healthy human individuals. Data came from immunoSEQ multiplex PCR; TCRdb stores just in-frame clones and leaves some out. The table shows 2,500,000 or so clones, with just over 90% occurring only once. The sequenced material came from naive CD4+ T cells sorted from blood. Subset noted: CD45RA+ positively selected. The source is a man in his late teens or twenties in good health.

The J gene is TRBJ2-1, the V gene TRBV7-9; TRBD2 is a possible D gene (5 bases). V was pared by 2 bases and J by 0 bases, with 20 bases between. The germline gives CDR1 SEHNR, CDR2 FQNEAQ (reference sequence). The CDR3 consists of 19 residues. The CDR3 DNA reads TGTGCCAGCAGCTTATGGCTGACACTAGGACCGAGCTCCTACAATGAGCAGTTCTTC. Protein product: CASSLWLTLGPSSYNEQFF. Based on the CDR3 plus reference TRBV7-9 and TRBJ2-1, the full variable domain is DTGVSQNPRHKITKRGQNVTFRCDPISEHNRLYWYRQTLGQGPEFLTYFQNEAQLEKSRLLSDRFSAERPKGSFSTLEIQRTEQGDSAMYLCASSLWLTLGPSSYNEQFFGPGTRLTVL.

This rearrangement joins TRBV7-8 to TRBJ2-1; the D is unclear. The CDR3 spans 13 residues. From germline, CDR1 is SGHVS and CDR2 FQNEAQ. Between the trimmed V and J ends, which lost 3 bases and 6 bases, there was a span of 9 bases. This chain's CDR3 is CASSLESLNEQFF. In DNA, the CDR3 is TGTGCCAGCAGCTTGGAGAGCCTCAATGAGCAGTTCTTC.

The chain links TRBV7-2 to TRBJ1-5, with 7 bases matching TRBD1. The CDR3 length is 14 residues. V shed 3 bases, J shed 5 bases, and the junction held 4 bases outside the gene matches. CDR1 is SGHTA and CDR2 is FQGNSA in the germline V gene. This CDR3 is CASSFNRGDQPQHF. The CDR3 DNA sequence: TGTGCCAGCAGCTTTAACAGGGGCGATCAGCCCCAGCATTTT.

This chain joins TRBV4-1 and TRBJ2-3, with a weak D call TRBD2 (6 bases). Germline lookup yields CDR1 MGHRA and CDR2 YSYEKL. The CDR3 is 15 residues long. The germline V and J ends were trimmed by 7 bases and 2 bases, with 16 bases remaining between them. The CDR3 nucleotides are TGCGCCAGCACTTCGGAGGGAGGCTCCACAGATACGCAGTATTTT. Its protein product is CASTSEGGSTDTQYF.